A selection of T cell receptor beta chains follows, all from one sample in a study of T cell repertoires in cytomegalovirus infection. Using its own MiXCR run on the reads, TCRdb lists one record per CDR3 protein. There are approximately 630,000 distinct CDR3 sequences in the sample; roughly a quarter occur only once, and 7% to 9% lies in the top ten. The sequencing sample was made of CD8+ T cells from PBMCs. The source is a human donor in good health (CMV status not recorded). Some clones in this sample may be carry-over from other donors' samples. Both conserved end residues are part of each CDR3. D genes are given only for firm matches. Clone size is stated in some rows and not others, as once, few, many or a class when expanded.

size	J	V	D	DNA	CDR3
few	TRBJ2-1	TRBV6-5	-	TGTGCCAGCAGTTTATTCCCAGGTTACAATGAGCAGTTCTTC	CASSLFPGYNEQFF
-	TRBJ2-1	TRBV20-1	TRBD2	TGCAGTGCTAGGATACCTTACCTAGCGGGGGAGTACAATGAGCAGTTCTTC	CSARIPYLAGEYNEQFF
many	TRBJ2-1	TRBV7-2	TRBD1	TGTGCCAGCAGCTTAGAGGGATGGGGACAGACCTACAATGAGCAGTTCTTC	CASSLEGWGQTYNEQFF
few	TRBJ1-5	TRBV9	-	TGTGCCAGCAGCGTAGGGGTGGGCAATCAGCCCCAGCATTTT	CASSVGVGNQPQHF
few	TRBJ1-2	TRBV2	-	TGTGCCAGCTTAGAGGGTTCTAACTATGGCTACACCTTC	CASLEGSNYGYTF
many	TRBJ2-1	TRBV28	TRBD2	TGTGCCAGCAGTCTAGCGGGGGACGGTGAGCAGTTCTTC	CASSLAGDGEQFF
-	TRBJ2-1	TRBV4-3	-	TGCGCCAGCAGCCAAGACGTTCCTCGGTCAGCTGAGCAGTTCTTC	CASSQDVPRSAEQFF
-	TRBJ2-3	TRBV12-3/TRBV12-4	-	TGTGCCAGCAGTTGGGGTACCGGGACCCCCCGCACAGATACGCAGTATTTT	CASSWGTGTPRTDTQYF
many	TRBJ1-5	TRBV7-2	-	TGTGCCAGCAGCTTAGGGTGGGACGGAAGGAATCAGCCCCAGCATTTT	CASSLGWDGRNQPQHF
few	TRBJ1-5	TRBV24-1	-	TGTGCCACCAGTGATTCGGCATACAATCAGCCCCAGCATTTT	CATSDSAYNQPQHF
few	TRBJ2-3	TRBV15	-	TGTGCCACCGGGCTGACGGGAGATACGCAGTATTTT	CATGLTGDTQYF
few	TRBJ2-5	TRBV28	TRBD1	TGTGCCAGCAGTGTGGACAGGGGGGAGACCCAGTACTTC	CASSVDRGETQYF
few	TRBJ1-2	TRBV5-6	TRBD1	TGTGCCAGCAGCTTGGAACCGGGACAGAACTATGGCTACACCTTC	CASSLEPGQNYGYTF
few	TRBJ2-1	TRBV19	-	TGTGCCAGTAGTATAGGGGCGAGTGAGCAGTTCTTC	CASSIGASEQFF
-	TRBJ2-7	TRBV15	-	TGTGCCACCAGCAGAAGGGGCGGAATGTACGAGCAGTACTTC	CATSRRGGMYEQYF
few	TRBJ1-1	TRBV7-6	-	TGTGCCAGCAGCTCCCGGGCCCTTGGGGCTGAAGCTTTCTTT	CASSSRALGAEAFF
many	TRBJ1-5	TRBV7-9	-	TGTGCCAGCAGCTTAGGGCGGACCGATCAGCCCCAGCATTTT	CASSLGRTDQPQHF
many	TRBJ2-1	TRBV12-5	-	TGTGCTAGTGGTTTGGAGGGCTCCTACAATGAGCAGTTCTTC	CASGLEGSYNEQFF
-	TRBJ2-1	TRBV6-2/TRBV6-3	-	TGTGCCAGCAGTTACTTTGCGGGGGCCGTTGAGAACTACAATGAGCAGTTCTTC	CASSYFAGAVENYNEQFF
-	TRBJ2-1	TRBV20-1	-	TGCAGTGCCAGAGAGCTCCAGGGGAGCTCCTACAATGAGCAGTTCTTC	CSARELQGSSYNEQFF
few	TRBJ1-1	TRBV7-8	TRBD1	TGTGCCAGCAGCGGACAGGGGTTCAACACTGAAGCTTTCTTT	CASSGQGFNTEAFF
-	TRBJ1-3	TRBV9	-	TGTGCCAGCAGCGTAGCTACGGCGGACTCTGGAAACACCATATATTTT	CASSVATADSGNTIYF
many	TRBJ1-2	TRBV7-9	-	TGTGCCAGCACCCCAAACCCCGGGGAACGTGATTATGGCTACACCTTC	CASTPNPGERDYGYTF
few	TRBJ2-1	TRBV7-9	-	TGTGCCAGCAGCCGCGGCGGCCTGGGATTGAATGAGCAGTTCTTC	CASSRGGLGLNEQFF
few	TRBJ2-1	TRBV6-5	TRBD2	TGTGCCAGCAGCTCTAGCGGGGGGGCCTTTAATGAGCAGTTCTTC	CASSSSGGAFNEQFF
-	TRBJ2-2	TRBV6-6	TRBD2	TGTGCCAGCAGTTACTCGAGGGCGGGGGGGAACACCGGGGAGCTGTTTTTT	CASSYSRAGGNTGELFF
-	TRBJ2-5	TRBV7-9	-	TGTGCCTCCCGAGAAGGGGGAGAAAAGACCCAGTACTTC	CASREGGEKTQYF
few	TRBJ2-1	TRBV29-1	-	TGCAGCGTTGAGCTTTCGGGCTTCACCCATGAGCAGTTCTTC	CSVELSGFTHEQFF
many	TRBJ1-4	TRBV7-8	-	TGTGCCAGCAGCTCGGCGGGCCTGGCAACTAATGAAAAACTGTTTTTT	CASSSAGLATNEKLFF